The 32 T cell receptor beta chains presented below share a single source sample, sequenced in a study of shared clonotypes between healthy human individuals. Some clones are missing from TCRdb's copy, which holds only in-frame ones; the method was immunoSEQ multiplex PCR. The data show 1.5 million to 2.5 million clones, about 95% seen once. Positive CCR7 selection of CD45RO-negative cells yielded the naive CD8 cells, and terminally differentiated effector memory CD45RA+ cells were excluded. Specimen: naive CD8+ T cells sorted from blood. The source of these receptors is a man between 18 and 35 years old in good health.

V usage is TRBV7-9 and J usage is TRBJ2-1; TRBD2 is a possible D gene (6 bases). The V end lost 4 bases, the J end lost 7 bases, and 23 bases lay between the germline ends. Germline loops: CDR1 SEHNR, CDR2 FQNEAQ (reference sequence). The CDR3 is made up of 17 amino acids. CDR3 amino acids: CASSSTPAGTPLNEQFF. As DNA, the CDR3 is TGTGCCAGCAGCTCAACCCCGGCCGGGACTCCATTGAATGAGCAGTTCTTC.

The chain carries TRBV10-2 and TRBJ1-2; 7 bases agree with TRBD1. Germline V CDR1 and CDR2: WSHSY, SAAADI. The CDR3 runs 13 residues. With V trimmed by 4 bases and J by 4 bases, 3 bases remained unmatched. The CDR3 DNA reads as TGCGCCAGCAGTGCAGGGGGGCCCTATGGCTACACCTTC. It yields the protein CASSAGGPYGYTF.

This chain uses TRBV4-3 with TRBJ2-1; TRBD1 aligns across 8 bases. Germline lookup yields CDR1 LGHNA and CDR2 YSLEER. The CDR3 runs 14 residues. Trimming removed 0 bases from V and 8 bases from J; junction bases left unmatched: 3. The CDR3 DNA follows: TGCGCCAGCAGCCAAGACAGGGGGCGGGATGAGCAGTTCTTC. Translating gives CASSQDRGRDEQFF.

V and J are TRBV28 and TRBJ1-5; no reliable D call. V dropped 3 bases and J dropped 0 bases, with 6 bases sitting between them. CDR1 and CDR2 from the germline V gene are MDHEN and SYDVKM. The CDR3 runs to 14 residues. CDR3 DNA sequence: TGTGCCAGCAGTTTGTCCCTTAGCAATCAGCCCCAGCATTTT. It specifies CASSLSLSNQPQHF.

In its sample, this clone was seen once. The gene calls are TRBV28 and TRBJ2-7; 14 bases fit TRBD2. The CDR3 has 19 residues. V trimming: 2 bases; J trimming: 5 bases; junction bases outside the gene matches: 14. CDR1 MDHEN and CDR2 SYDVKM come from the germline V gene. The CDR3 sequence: CASSLPPPGTSGGVDEQYF. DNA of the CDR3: TGTGCCAGCAGTTTACCCCCCCCCGGGACTAGCGGGGGTGTAGACGAGCAGTACTTC.

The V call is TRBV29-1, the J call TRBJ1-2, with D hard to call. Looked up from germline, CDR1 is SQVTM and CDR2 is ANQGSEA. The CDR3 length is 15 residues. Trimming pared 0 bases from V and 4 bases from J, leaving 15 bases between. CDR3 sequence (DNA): TGCAGCGTTGAAGAGGAAAAGGGCTCGGGCTATGGCTACACCTTC. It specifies CSVEEEKGSGYGYTF.

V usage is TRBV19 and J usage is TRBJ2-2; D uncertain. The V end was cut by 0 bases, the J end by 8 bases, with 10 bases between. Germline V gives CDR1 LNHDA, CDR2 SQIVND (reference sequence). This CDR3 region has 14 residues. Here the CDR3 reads CASSIDLSGGELFF. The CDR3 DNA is TGTGCCAGTAGTATAGATCTATCAGGAGGGGAGCTGTTTTTT. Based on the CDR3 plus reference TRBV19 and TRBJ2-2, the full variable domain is DGGITQSPKYLFRKEGQNVTLSCEQNLNHDAMYWYRQDPGQGLRLIYYSQIVNDFQKGDIAEGYSVSREKKESFPLTVTSAQKNPTAFYLCASSIDLSGGELFFGEGSRLTVL.

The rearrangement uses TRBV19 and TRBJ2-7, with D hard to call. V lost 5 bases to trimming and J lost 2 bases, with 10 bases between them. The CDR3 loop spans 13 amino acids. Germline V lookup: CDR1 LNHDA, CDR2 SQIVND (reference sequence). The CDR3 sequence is CASSLSMAYEQYF. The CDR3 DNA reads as TGTGCCAGTAGTCTATCGATGGCCTACGAGCAGTACTTC.

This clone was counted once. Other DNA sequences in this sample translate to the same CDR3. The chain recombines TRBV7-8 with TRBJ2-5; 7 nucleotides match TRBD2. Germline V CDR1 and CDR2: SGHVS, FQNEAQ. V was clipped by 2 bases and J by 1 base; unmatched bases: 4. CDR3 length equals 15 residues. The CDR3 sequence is CASSLLAGPQETQYF. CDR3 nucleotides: TGTGCCAGCAGCTTATTAGCGGGCCCCCAAGAGACCCAGTACTTC.

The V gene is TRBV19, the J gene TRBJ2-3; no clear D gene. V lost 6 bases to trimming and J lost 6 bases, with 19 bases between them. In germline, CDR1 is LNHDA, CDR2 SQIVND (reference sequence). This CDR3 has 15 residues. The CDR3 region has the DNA TGTGCCAGTAGACCCGACTCGGCCTTATGGGATACGCAGTATTTT. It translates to CASRPDSALWDTQYF.

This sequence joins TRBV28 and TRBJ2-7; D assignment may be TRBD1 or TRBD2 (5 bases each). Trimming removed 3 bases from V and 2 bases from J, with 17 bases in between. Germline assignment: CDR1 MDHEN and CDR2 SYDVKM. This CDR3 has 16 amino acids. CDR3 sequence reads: CASSFSPRLGPYEQYF. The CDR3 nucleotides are TGTGCCAGCAGTTTCTCCCCGCGCCTGGGACCCTACGAGCAGTACTTC. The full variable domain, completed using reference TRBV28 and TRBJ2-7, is DVKVTQSSRYLVKRTGEKVFLECVQDMDHENMFWYRQDPGLGLRLIYFSYDVKMKEKGDIPEGYSVSREKKERFSLILESASTNQTSMYLCASSFSPRLGPYEQYFGPGTRLTVT.

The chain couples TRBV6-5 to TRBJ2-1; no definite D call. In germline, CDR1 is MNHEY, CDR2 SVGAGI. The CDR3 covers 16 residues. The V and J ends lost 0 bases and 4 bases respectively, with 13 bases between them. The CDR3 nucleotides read TGTGCCAGCAGTTACTCGACCTTGACGGCATACAATGAGCAGTTCTTC. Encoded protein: CASSYSTLTAYNEQFF.

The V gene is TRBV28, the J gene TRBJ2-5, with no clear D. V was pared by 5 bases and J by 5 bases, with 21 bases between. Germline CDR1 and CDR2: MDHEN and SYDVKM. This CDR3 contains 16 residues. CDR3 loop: CASSQIASTYLETQYF. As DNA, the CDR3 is TGTGCCAGCAGTCAGATCGCCAGTACCTATCTGGAGACCCAGTACTTC.

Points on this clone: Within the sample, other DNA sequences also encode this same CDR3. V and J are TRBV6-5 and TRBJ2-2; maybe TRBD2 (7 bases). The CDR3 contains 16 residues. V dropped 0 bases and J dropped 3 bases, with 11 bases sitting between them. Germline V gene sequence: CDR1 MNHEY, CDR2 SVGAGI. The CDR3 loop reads CASSYSGGVDTGELFF. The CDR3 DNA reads TGTGCCAGCAGTTACTCAGGGGGGGTGGACACCGGGGAGCTGTTTTTT.

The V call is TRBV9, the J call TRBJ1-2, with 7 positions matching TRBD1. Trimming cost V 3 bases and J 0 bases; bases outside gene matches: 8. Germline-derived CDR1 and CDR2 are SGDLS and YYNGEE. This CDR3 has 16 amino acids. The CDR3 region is CASSAEGTATNYGYTF. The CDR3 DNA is TGTGCCAGCAGCGCAGAGGGGACAGCTACTAACTATGGCTACACCTTC.

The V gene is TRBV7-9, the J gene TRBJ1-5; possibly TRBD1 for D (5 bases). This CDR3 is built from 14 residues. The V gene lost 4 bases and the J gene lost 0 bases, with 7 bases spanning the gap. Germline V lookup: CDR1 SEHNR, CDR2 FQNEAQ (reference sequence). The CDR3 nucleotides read TGTGCCAGCAGCTGGGACCATAGCAATCAGCCCCAGCATTTT. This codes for CASSWDHSNQPQHF.

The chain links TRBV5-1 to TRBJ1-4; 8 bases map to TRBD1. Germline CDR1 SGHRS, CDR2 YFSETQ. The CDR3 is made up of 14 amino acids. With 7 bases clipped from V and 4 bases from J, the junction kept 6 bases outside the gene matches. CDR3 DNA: TGCGCCAGCCTTCGGGACAGGAATAATGAAAAACTGTTTTTT. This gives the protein CASLRDRNNEKLFF. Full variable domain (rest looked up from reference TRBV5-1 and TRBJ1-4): KAGVTQTPRYLIKTRGQQVTLSCSPISGHRSVSWYQQTPGQGLQFLFEYFSETQRNKGNFPGRFSGRQFSNSRSEMNVSTLELGDSALYLCASLRDRNNEKLFFGSGTQLSVL.

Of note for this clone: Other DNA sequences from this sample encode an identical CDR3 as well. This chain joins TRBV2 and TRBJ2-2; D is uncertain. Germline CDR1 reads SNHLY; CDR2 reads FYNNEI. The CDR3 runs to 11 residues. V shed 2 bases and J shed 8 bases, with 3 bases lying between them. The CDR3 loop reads CASSETGELFF. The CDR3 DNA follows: TGTGCCAGCAGTGAAACTGGGGAGCTGTTTTTT.

The CDR3 nucleotides are TGTGCCAGCAGTGAAGACGTGAGGGGCGAAGCTTTCTTT. Translation gives CASSEDVRGEAFF. The gene calls are TRBV6-1 and TRBJ1-1; a weak D match, TRBD1 (5 bases). The germline V gene encodes CDR1 MNHNS and CDR2 SASEGT. The CDR3 runs 13 residues. The ends were cut back, 1 base at V and 8 bases at J, with 11 bases in the middle.

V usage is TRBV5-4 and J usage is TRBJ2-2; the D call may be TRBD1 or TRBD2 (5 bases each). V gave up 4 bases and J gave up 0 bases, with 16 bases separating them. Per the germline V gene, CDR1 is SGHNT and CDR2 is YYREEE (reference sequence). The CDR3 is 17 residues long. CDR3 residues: CASSQGPQSPNTGELFF. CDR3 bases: TGTGCCAGCAGCCAGGGACCCCAGAGTCCGAACACCGGGGAGCTGTTTTTT.

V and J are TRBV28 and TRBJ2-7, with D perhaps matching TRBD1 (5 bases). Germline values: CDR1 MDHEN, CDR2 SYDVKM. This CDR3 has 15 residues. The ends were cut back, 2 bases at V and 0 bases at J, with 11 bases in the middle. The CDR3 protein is CASSLGVGVSYEQYF. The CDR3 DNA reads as TGTGCCAGCAGTTTAGGGGTAGGGGTCTCCTACGAGCAGTACTTC.

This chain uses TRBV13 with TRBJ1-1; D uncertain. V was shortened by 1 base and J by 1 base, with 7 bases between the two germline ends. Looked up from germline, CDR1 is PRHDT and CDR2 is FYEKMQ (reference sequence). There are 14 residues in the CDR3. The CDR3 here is CASSLVPGNTEAFF. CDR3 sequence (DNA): TGTGCCAGCAGCTTAGTTCCGGGGAACACTGAAGCTTTCTTT.

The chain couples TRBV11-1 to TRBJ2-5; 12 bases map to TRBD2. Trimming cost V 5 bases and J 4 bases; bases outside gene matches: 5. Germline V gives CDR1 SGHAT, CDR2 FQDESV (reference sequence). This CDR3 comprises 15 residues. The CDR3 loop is CASSPSGGASETQYF. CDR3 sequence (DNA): TGTGCCAGCAGCCCTAGCGGGGGGGCATCAGAGACCCAGTACTTC.

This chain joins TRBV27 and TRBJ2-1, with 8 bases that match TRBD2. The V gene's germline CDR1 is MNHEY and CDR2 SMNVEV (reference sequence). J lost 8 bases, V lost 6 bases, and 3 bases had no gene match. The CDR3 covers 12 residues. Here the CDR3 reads CASSATSDEQFF. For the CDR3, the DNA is TGTGCCAGCAGCGCGACTAGCGATGAGCAGTTCTTC.

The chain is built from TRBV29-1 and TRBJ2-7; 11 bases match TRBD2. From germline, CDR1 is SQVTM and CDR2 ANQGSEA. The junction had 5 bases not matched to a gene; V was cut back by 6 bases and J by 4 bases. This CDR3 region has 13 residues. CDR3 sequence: CSVTTSGSYEQYF. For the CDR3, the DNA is TGCAGCGTCACTACTAGCGGGAGTTACGAGCAGTACTTC.

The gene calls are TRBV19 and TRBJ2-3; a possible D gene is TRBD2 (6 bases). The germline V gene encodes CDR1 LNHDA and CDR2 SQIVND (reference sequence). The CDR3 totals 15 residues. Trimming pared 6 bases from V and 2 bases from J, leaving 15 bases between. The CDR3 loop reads CASRPGTANTDTQYF. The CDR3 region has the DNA TGTGCCAGTAGGCCCGGGACTGCAAACACAGATACGCAGTATTTT.

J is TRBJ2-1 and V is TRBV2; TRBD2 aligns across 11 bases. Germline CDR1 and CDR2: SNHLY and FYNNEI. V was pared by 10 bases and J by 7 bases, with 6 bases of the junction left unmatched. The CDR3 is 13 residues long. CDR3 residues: CAIQGLAENEQFF. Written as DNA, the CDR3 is TGTGCCATCCAGGGACTAGCGGAGAATGAGCAGTTCTTC.

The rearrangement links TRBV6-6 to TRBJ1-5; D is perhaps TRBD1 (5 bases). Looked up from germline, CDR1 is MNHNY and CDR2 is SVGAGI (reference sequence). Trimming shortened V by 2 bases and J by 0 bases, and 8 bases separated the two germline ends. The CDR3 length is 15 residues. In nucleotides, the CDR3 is TGTGCCAGCAGTTACGGGGCTTATAGCAATCAGCCCCAGCATTTT. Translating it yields CASSYGAYSNQPQHF.

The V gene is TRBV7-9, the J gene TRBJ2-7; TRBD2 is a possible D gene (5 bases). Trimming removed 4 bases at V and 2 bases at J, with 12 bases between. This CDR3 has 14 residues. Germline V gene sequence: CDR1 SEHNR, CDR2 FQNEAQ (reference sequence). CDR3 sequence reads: CASSSPGFAYEQYF. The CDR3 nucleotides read TGTGCCAGCAGCTCACCGGGGTTTGCCTACGAGCAGTACTTC.

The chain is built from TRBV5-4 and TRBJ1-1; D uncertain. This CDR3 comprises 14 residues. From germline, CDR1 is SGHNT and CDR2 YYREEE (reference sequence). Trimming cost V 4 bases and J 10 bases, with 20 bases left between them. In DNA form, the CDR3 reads TGTGCCAGCAGCCACGAAGGAGGGCTAGGCCTAGCTTTCTTT. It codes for CASSHEGGLGLAFF.

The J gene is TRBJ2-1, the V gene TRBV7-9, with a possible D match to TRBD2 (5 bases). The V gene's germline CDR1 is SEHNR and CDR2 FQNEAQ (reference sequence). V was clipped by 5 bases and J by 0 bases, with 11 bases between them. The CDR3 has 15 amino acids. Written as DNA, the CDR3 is TGTGCCAGCAGCCACAGACTAAGCTCCTACAATGAGCAGTTCTTC. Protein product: CASSHRLSSYNEQFF.

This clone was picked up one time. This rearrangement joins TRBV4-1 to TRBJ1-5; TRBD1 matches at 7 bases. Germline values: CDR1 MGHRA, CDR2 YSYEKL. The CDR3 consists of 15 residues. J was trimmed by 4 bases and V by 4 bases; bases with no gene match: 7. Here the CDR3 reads CASSPVAGGNQPQHF. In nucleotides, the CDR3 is TGCGCCAGCAGCCCTGTGGCAGGGGGAAATCAGCCCCAGCATTTT.